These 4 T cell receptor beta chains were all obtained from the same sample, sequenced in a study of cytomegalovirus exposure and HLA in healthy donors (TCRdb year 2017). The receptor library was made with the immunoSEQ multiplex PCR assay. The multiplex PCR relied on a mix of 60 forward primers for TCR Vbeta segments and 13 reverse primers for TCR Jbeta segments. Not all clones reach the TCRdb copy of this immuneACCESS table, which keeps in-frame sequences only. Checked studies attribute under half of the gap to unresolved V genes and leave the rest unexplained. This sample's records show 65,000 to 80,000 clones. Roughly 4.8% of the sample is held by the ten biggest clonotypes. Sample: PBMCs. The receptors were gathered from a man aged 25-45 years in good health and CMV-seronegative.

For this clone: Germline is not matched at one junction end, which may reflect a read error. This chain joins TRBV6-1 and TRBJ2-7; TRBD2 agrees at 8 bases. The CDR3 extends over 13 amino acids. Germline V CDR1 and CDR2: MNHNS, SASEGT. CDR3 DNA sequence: TGTGCCGGCAGTGAAGAGCCTAGCGGGTCCGAGTACTTC. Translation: CAGSEEPSGSEYF.

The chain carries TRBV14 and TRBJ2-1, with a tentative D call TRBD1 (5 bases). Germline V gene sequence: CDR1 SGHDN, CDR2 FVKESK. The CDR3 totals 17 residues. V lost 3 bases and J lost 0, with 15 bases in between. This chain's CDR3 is CASSHLKSRVSYNEQFF. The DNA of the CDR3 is TGTGCCAGCAGCCACCTTAAAAGCAGGGTCTCCTACAATGAGCAGTTCTTC.

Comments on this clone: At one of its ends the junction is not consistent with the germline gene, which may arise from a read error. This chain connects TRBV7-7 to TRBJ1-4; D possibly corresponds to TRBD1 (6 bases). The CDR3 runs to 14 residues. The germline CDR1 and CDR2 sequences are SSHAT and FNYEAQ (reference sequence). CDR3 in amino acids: CASSPGDWDEKLFF. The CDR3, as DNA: TGTGCTAGCAGCCCAGGGGATTGGGATGAAAAACTGTTTTTT. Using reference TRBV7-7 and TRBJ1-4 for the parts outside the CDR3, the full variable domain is GAGVSQSPRYKVTKRGQDVTLRCDPISSHATLYWYQQALGQGPEFLTYFNYEAQPDKSGLPSDRFSAERPEGSISTLTIQRTEQRDSAMYRCASSPGDWDEKLFFGSGTQLSVL.

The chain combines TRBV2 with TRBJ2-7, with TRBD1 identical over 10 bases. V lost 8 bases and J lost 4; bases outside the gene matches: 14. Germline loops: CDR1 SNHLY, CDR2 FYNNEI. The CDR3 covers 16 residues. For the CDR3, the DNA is TGTGCCAGCTCATCCTCCGCCGGACAGGGGGGATACGAGCAGTACTTC. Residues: CASSSSAGQGGYEQYF.